Below, one T cell receptor beta chain is given with its context. Its antigen is unknown. The entry originates in a study of T cell repertoires in cytomegalovirus infection. Study-wide background: From public TCR beta signatures came an indication of both CMV infection and matching HLA type. General study points: CMV-specific TCR beta clonotypes restricted by HLA-C were the ones dominating the ex vivo response.

V shed 6 bases and J 0 bases; nucleotides not matched to a gene: 5. The germline V gene encodes CDR1 MNHEY and CDR2 SVGAGI. This CDR3 is 15 amino acids long. TCRdb used MiXCR to reprocess the reads, holding one entry per CDR3 protein. Of approximately 490,000 distinct CDR3 sequences detected, 11% appear once; the ten largest clones hold 10% to 13%. This TCR derives from a human donor in good health (CMV status not recorded). Some clones in this sample may be carry-over from other donors' samples. The chain couples TRBV6-5 to TRBJ1-5, with TRBD1 identical over 7 bases. Sequenced input: PBMCs. As DNA, the CDR3 is TGTGCCAGCAGGGACGACAGGGATAGCAATCAGCCCCAGCATTTT. It yields the protein CASRDDRDSNQPQHF.